The 9 T cell receptor beta chains below come from one sample, sequenced in a study of OX40 agonist ivuxolimab in advanced cancers. TCRdb's table, derived via immunoSEQ multiplex PCR, lists solely in-frame clones and lacks some. The profile shows about 88,000 clones, about 85% of them singletons. The sequences come from CD4+ or CD8+ T cells sorted from blood, collected in a trial of the OX40 agonist ivuxolimab. The receptors come from an adult with an advanced solid tumor such as melanoma, head and neck, liver or kidney cancer.

V gene TRBV6-5 combines with J gene TRBJ2-7; TRBD1 might be the D (6 bases). V lost 6 bases, J lost 2 bases, and 14 bases lay in between. The CDR3 spans 14 residues. Germline V gene lookup returns CDR1 MNHEY and CDR2 SVGAGI. The CDR3 DNA reads TGTGCCAGCAGAGGCGGACAGCCTCCCTACGAGCAGTACGTC. Its protein product is CASRGGQPPYEQYV.

The chain is built from TRBV9 and TRBJ2-1; 10 bases fit TRBD2. The CDR3 spans 15 residues. V gave up 2 bases and J gave up 5 bases; unmatched junction bases: 4. Germline V gives CDR1 SGDLS, CDR2 YYNGEE. CDR3 nucleotide sequence: TGTGCCAGCAGCGTTGGGACTAGCGACCACAATGAGCAGTTCTTC. As protein: CASSVGTSDHNEQFF. The full variable domain, its missing parts supplied by reference TRBV9 and TRBJ2-1, is DSGVTQTPKHLITATGQRVTLRCSPRSGDLSVYWYQQSLDQGLQFLIQYYNGEERAKGNILERFSAQQFPDLHSELNLSSLELGDSALYFCASSVGTSDHNEQFFGPGTRLTVL.

J is TRBJ1-2 and V is TRBV29-1; D unclear. The V end was cut by 5 bases, the J end by 0 bases, with 19 bases between. The V gene's germline CDR1 is SQVTM and CDR2 ANQGSEA. This CDR3 spans 16 amino acids. CDR3 nucleotide sequence: TGCAGCGTTTCCCCCGAGGACGGCGGAGCTAACTATGGCTACACCTTC. Encoded protein: CSVSPEDGGANYGYTF.

The chain links TRBV29-1 to TRBJ1-6; D possibly corresponds to TRBD1 (6 bases). Germline CDR1 reads SQVTM; CDR2 reads ANQGSEA. Trimming cost V 6 bases and J 13 bases, with 19 bases left between them. The CDR3 totals 13 residues. CDR3 in DNA: TGCAGCGTGGGGGGGGACATAGGCTTCCCCCTCCACTTT. Amino acid sequence: CSVGGDIGFPLHF.

The CDR3 DNA is TGTGCCAGCAGCTGGGACAGGGGGGACATGAACACTGAAGCTTTCTTT. This encodes CASSWDRGDMNTEAFF. J is TRBJ1-1 and V is TRBV7-9; TRBD1 matches at 11 bases. The junction had 4 bases not matched to a gene; V was cut back by 4 bases and J by 0 bases. Germline-derived CDR1 and CDR2 are SEHNR and FQNEAQ (reference sequence). The CDR3 has 16 residues.

This clone was found once. The chain uses TRBV5-6 and TRBJ1-1, with 7 bases lining up with TRBD1. Germline-derived CDR1 and CDR2 are SGHDT and YYEEEE. The CDR3 sequence is 14 residues long. Trimming cost V 1 base and J 4 bases; bases outside gene matches: 4. CDR3 loop: CASSLYRGGTEAFF. In DNA, the CDR3 is TGTGCCAGCAGCTTGTACAGGGGAGGCACTGAAGCTTTCTTT.

The genes are TRBV30 and TRBJ2-7; TRBD2 aligns across 7 bases. The CDR3 is 14 residues long. Germline trimming cut 1 base from V and 6 bases from J; bases unmatched to any gene: 9. Germline V CDR1 and CDR2: GTSNPN, SVGIG (reference sequence). Here the CDR3 DNA reads TGTGCCTGGAGTGCTCTGGCGGGAGCCTCCGAGCAGTACTTC. Translating it yields CAWSALAGASEQYF. The full variable domain, rest sourced from reference TRBV30 and TRBJ2-7, is SQTIHQWPATLVQPVGSPLSLECTVEGTSNPNLYWYRQAAGRGLQLLFYSVGIGQISSEVPQNLSASRPQDRQFILSSKKLLLSDSGFYLCAWSALAGASEQYFGPGTRLTVT.

The CDR3 spells CASSLAGVGGETQYF. CDR3 DNA sequence: TGTGCCAGCAGCTTAGCGGGCGTAGGAGGGGAGACCCAGTACTTC. The V gene is TRBV11-1, the J gene TRBJ2-5, with D perhaps matching TRBD2 (6 bases). Germline V gene lookup returns CDR1 SGHAT and CDR2 FQDESV (reference sequence). The CDR3 covers 15 residues. The V end lost 0 bases, the J end lost 5 bases, and 13 bases lay between the germline ends.

J is TRBJ1-2 and V is TRBV7-3; D is uncertain. V shed 2 bases and J shed 8 bases, with 21 bases lying between them. Germline V gives CDR1 SGHTA, CDR2 FQGTGA. The CDR3 has 16 amino acids. CDR3 DNA: TGTGCCAGCAGCTTAGCCCCAGGCGACCTAAAGGAAGGCTACACCTTC. As protein: CASSLAPGDLKEGYTF.